This T cell receptor (beta chain) was retrieved from a study of blood T cell repertoires in COVID-19. The wider study: The United States, Italy and Spain supplied acute and convalescent COVID-19 samples.

Per the germline V gene, CDR1 is MNHEY and CDR2 is SVGEGT. CDR3 size: 13 residues. The J segment lost 3 bases and the V segment lost 6 bases, leaving 4 bases of the junction unmatched. Here immunoSEQ multiplex PCR was the method, and the copy in TCRdb shows in-frame clones only, minus some. The sample yields about 80,000 clones, more than 70% seen once. This receptor was identified in a woman older than 75 with acute or convalescent COVID-19. The genes are TRBV6-2 or TRBV6-3 and TRBJ1-2; TRBD1 agrees at 7 bases. The sequencing sample was made of peripheral blood. The CDR3 here is CASSDRDDYGYTF. The DNA for the CDR3 is TGTGCCAGCAGCGACAGGGATGACTATGGCTACACCTTC.